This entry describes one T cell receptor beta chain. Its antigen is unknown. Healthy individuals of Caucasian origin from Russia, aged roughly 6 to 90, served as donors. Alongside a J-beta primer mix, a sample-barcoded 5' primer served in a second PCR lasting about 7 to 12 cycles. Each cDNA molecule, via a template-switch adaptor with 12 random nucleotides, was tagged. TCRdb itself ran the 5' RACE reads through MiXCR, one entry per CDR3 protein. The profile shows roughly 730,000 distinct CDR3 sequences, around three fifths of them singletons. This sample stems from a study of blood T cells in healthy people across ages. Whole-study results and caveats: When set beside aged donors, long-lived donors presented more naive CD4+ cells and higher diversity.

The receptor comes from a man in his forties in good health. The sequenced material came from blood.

The CDR3 sequence is CAIGKSLQGRRFTDTQYF. The DNA of the CDR3 is TGTGCCATCGGAAAGAGTCTTCAGGGAAGACGTTTCACAGATACGCAGTATTTT. J is TRBJ2-3 and V is TRBV10-3; possible D gene TRBD1, 5 bases. The V gene lost 8 bases and the J gene lost 2 bases, with 26 bases spanning the gap. Per germline, CDR1 ENHRY and CDR2 SYGVKD. The CDR3 length is 18 residues.